The 8 T cell receptor beta chains given below trace back to one sample, sequenced in a study of cytomegalovirus exposure and HLA in healthy donors. Clones were read by immunoSEQ multiplex PCR, and TCRdb kept only the in-frame ones, dropping some. The repertoire holds 100,000 to 150,000 clones, with roughly nine tenths as singletons. The sequencing input was PBMCs. The receptors stem from a woman aged 18-29 years in good health and CMV-seronegative.

The CDR3 nucleotides read TGTGCCAGCAAACAGGATAACACTGAAGCTTTCTTT. It translates to CASKQDNTEAFF. J is TRBJ1-1 and V is TRBV2; the D gene is possibly TRBD1 (5 bases). The CDR3 is made up of 12 amino acids. V was trimmed by 7 bases and J by 2 bases, leaving 8 bases between them. Germline CDR1 and CDR2: SNHLY and FYNNEI.

This sequence joins TRBV27 and TRBJ2-2, with 9 bases that match TRBD1. Trimming cost V 6 bases and J 5 bases; bases outside gene matches: 10. The length of the CDR3 is 16 residues. Germline-derived CDR1 and CDR2 are MNHEY and SMNVEV (reference sequence). CDR3 protein: CASSRSDRGKTGELFF. The CDR3 nucleotides read TGTGCCAGCAGCCGATCTGACAGGGGGAAAACCGGGGAGCTGTTTTTT.

On this clone itself: Different DNA sequences within this sample yield the same CDR3. This chain uses TRBV28 with TRBJ1-3; D gene ambiguous. The CDR3 spans 15 residues. Trimming shortened V by 3 bases and J by 0 bases, and 9 bases separated the two germline ends. CDR1 and CDR2 (germline): MDHEN, SYDVKM. CDR3 region: CASSLRPSSGNTIYF. DNA of the CDR3: TGTGCCAGCAGTTTGCGGCCCAGCTCTGGAAACACCATATATTTT.

This CDR3 reads CASSYSSAPRQPQHF. CDR3 in DNA: TGTGCCAGCAGTTACTCGTCGGCCCCTAGGCAGCCCCAGCATTTT. The J gene is TRBJ1-5, the V gene TRBV6-5; D remains unclear. V was trimmed by 0 bases and J by 7 bases, leaving 13 bases between them. The CDR3 length is 15 residues. The germline V gene has CDR1 MNHEY and CDR2 SVGAGI.

This chain joins TRBV21-1 and TRBJ1-1; the table's D call of TRBD1 was not tested on the DNA. TRBV21-1 is flagged as a pseudogene. The CDR3 loop spans 18 amino acids. CDR3 sequence reads: CASSKGGDRDVGNTEAFF. The CDR3 bases are TGTGCCAGCAGCAAAGGGGGCGACAGGGACGTGGGAAACACTGAAGCTTTCTTT.

CDR3 in amino acids: CASSQDIAGGYTQYF. CDR3 sequence (DNA): TGTGCCAGCAGCCAAGATATAGCGGGAGGATATACGCAGTATTTT. The rearrangement links TRBV4-2 to TRBJ2-3; TRBD2 aligns across 10 bases. The J segment lost 7 bases and the V segment lost 0 bases, leaving 4 bases of the junction unmatched. Germline assignment: CDR1 LGHNA and CDR2 YNFKEQ. The CDR3 runs 15 residues.

The chain is built from TRBV7-8 and TRBJ1-4; 7 bases agree with TRBD1. The ends lost 6 bases at V and 3 bases at J; junction bases unmatched: 22. Germline assignment: CDR1 SGHVS and CDR2 FQNEAQ. This CDR3 is built from 20 residues. The CDR3 bases are TGTGCCAGCAGTCTCAGGGTGGGCAGGGGGAGAAAGGAGCCTAATGAAAAACTGTTTTTT. This encodes CASSLRVGRGRKEPNEKLFF.

The chain employs TRBV28 and TRBJ2-7; TRBD1 agrees at 10 bases. The germline CDR1 and CDR2 sequences are MDHEN and SYDVKM. The CDR3 runs to 16 residues. V shed 5 bases and J 7 bases; nucleotides not matched to a gene: 14. The CDR3 loop reads CASSRRDRGFMGEQYF. In nucleotides, the CDR3 is TGTGCCAGCAGTCGCCGGGACAGGGGATTTATGGGAGAGCAGTACTTC.